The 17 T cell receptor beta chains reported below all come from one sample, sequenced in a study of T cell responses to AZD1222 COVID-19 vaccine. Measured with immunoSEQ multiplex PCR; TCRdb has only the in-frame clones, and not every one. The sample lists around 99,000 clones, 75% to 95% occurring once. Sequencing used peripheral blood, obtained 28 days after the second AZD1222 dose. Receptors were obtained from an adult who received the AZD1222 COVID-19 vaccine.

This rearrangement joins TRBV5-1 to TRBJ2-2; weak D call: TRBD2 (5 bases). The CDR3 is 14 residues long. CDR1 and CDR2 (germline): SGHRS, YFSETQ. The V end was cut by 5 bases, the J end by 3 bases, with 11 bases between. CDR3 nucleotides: TGCGCCAGCAGAAGAGGGCGGGACACCGGGGAGCTGTTTTTT. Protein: CASRRGRDTGELFF.

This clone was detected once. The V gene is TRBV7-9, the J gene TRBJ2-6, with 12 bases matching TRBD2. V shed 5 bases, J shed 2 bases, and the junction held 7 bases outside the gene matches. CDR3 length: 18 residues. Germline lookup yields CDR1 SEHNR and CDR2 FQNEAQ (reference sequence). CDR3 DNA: TGTGCCAGCAGCCCCCTAGCGGGAGGGCCTCCTGGGGCCAACGTCCTGACTTTC. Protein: CASSPLAGGPPGANVLTF.

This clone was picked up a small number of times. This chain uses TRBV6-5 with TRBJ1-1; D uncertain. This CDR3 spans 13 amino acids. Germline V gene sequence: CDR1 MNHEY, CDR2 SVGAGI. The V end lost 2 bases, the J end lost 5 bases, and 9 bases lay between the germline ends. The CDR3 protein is CASSYREATEAFF. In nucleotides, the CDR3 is TGTGCCAGCAGTTACAGGGAAGCTACTGAAGCTTTCTTT.

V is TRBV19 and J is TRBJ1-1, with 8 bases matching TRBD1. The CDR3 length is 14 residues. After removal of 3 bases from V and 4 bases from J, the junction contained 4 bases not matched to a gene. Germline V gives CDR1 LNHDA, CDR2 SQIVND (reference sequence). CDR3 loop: CASSMTGEGTEAFF. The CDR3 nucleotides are TGTGCCAGTAGTATGACAGGGGAGGGCACTGAAGCTTTCTTT.

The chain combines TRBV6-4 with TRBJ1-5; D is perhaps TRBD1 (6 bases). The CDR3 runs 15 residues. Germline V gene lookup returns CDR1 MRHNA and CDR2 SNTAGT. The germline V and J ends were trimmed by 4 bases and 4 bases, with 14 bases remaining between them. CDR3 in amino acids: CASSARGGRNQPQHF. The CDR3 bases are TGTGCCAGCAGTGCGCGGGGGGGGCGGAATCAGCCCCAGCATTTT.

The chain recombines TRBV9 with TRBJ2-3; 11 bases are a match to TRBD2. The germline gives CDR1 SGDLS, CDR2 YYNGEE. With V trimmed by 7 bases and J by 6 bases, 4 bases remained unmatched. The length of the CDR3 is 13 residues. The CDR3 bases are TGTGCCAGCCAGGCTAGCGGGAGGGATACGCAGTATTTT. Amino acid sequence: CASQASGRDTQYF.

This chain's CDR3 is CASSLSRLTSGYNEQFF. For the CDR3, the DNA is TGTGCCAGCAGTTTATCCCGGTTGACTAGCGGGTACAATGAGCAGTTCTTC. The chain links TRBV27 to TRBJ2-1; 10 positions match TRBD2. This CDR3 has 17 amino acids. The V segment lost 0 bases and the J segment 4 bases; nucleotides outside the gene matches: 6. The germline CDR1 and CDR2 sequences are MNHEY and SMNVEV (reference sequence).

The CDR3, as DNA: TGCGCCAGCAGCCGGGGGACTAGCGGGGGCACAGATACGCAGTATTTT. Translated: CASSRGTSGGTDTQYF. The chain couples TRBV4-1 to TRBJ2-3; 13 bases match TRBD2. J was trimmed by 1 base and V by 4 bases; bases with no gene match: 2. Germline values: CDR1 MGHRA, CDR2 YSYEKL. The CDR3 totals 16 residues.

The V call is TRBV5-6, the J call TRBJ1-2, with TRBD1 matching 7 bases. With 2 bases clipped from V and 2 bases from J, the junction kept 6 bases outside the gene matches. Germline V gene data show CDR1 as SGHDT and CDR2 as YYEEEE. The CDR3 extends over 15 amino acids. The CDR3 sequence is CASSLPGGINYGYTF. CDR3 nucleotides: TGTGCCAGCAGCTTACCAGGGGGGATCAACTATGGCTACACCTTC.

Here the CDR3 reads CASSLTSGGTYNEQFF. The CDR3 bases are TGCGCCAGCAGCTTGACTAGCGGGGGAACCTACAATGAGCAGTTCTTC. This chain joins TRBV5-1 and TRBJ2-1, with 11 positions matching TRBD2. V dropped 1 base and J dropped 2; count of bases not matched to a gene: 2. Germline V gene data show CDR1 as SGHRS and CDR2 as YFSETQ. This CDR3 contains 16 residues.

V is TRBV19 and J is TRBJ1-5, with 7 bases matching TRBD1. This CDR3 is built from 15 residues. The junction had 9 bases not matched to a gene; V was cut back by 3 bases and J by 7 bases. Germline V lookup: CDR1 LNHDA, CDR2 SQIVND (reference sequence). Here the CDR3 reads CASSIFPTGWQPQHF. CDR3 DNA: TGTGCCAGTAGTATCTTTCCGACAGGGTGGCAGCCCCAGCATTTT.

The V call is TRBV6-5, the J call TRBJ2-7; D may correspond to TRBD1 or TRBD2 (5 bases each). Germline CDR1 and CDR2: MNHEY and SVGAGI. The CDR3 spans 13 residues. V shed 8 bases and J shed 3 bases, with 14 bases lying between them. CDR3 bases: TGTGCCAGCGGGGCAGGACTCTACTACGAGCAGTACTTC. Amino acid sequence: CASGAGLYYEQYF.

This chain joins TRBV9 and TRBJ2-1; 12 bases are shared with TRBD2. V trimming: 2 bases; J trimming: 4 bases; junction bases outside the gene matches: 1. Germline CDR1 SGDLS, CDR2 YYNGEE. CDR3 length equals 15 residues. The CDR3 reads CASSVLAGGYNEQFF. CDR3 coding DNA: TGTGCCAGCAGCGTTCTAGCGGGAGGGTACAATGAGCAGTTCTTC.

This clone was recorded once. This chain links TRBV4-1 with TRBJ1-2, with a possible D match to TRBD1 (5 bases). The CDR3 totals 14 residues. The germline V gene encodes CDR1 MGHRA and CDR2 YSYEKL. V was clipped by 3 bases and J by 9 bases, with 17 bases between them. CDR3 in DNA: TGCGCCAGCAGCCAGGCCGGGACGCCCTTGAGCTACACCTTC. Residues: CASSQAGTPLSYTF.

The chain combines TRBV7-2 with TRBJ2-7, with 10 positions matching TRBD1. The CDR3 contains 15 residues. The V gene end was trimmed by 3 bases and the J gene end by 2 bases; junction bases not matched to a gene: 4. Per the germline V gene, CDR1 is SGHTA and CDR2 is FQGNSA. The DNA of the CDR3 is TGTGCCAGCAGCTTCACTGGACAGGGGGCCTACGAGCAGTACTTC. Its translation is CASSFTGQGAYEQYF.

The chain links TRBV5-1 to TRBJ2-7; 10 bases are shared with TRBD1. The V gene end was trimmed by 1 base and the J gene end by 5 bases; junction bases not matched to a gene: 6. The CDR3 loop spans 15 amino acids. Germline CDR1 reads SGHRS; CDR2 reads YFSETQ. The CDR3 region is CASSLFWTGGNEQYF. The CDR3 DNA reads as TGCGCCAGCAGCTTGTTTTGGACAGGGGGTAACGAGCAGTACTTC.

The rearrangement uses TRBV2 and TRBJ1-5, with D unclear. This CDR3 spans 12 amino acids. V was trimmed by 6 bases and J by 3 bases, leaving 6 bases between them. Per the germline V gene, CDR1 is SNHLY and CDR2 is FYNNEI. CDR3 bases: TGTGCCAGCAGGTACTCCAATCAGCCCCAGCATTTT. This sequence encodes CASRYSNQPQHF.